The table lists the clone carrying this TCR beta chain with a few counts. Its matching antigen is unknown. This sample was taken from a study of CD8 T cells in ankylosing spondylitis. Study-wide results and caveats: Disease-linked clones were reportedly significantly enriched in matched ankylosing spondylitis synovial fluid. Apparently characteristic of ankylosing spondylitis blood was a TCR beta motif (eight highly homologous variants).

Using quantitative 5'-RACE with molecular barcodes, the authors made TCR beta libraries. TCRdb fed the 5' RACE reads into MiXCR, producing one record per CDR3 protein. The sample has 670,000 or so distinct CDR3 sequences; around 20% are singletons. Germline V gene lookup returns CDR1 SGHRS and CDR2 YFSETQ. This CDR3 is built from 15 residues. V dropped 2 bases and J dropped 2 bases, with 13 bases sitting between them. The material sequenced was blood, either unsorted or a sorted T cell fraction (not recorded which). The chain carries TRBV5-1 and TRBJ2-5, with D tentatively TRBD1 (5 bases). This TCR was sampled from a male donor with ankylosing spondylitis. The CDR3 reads CASSLWAGWQETQYF. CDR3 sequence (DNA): TGCGCCAGCAGCTTATGGGCAGGGTGGCAAGAGACCCAGTACTTC.